The 11 T cell receptor beta chains below come from one sample, sequenced in a study of blood T cell repertoires in COVID-19. The assay was immunoSEQ multiplex PCR, and TCRdb's table has in-frame clones only and misses some. Seen here are approximately 210,000 clones, 82% observed once, and the top ten hold about 3.4%. The material sequenced was PBMCs or T cells enriched from blood (not recorded which). These receptors originate from a woman aged 60-75 years who had recovered from COVID-19.

The chain has TRBV7-2 and TRBJ1-2, with 9 bases fitting TRBD1. This CDR3 is built from 15 residues. Germline trimming cut 3 bases from V and 5 bases from J; bases unmatched to any gene: 7. Germline V CDR1 and CDR2: SGHTA, FQGNSA. The DNA for the CDR3 is TGTGCCAGCAGCTTTACAGGGGGCGCTGGATATGGCTACACCTTC. It yields the protein CASSFTGGAGYGYTF.

The chain carries TRBV7-9 and TRBJ1-2; D gene unclear. V was trimmed by 4 bases and J by 7 bases, leaving 19 bases between them. Germline V lookup: CDR1 SEHNR, CDR2 FQNEAQ (reference sequence). This CDR3 is 15 amino acids long. CDR3: CASSSMAGFSGGYTF. The CDR3 DNA reads as TGTGCCAGCAGCTCTATGGCGGGTTTCTCTGGTGGCTACACCTTC.

The genes are TRBV5-5 and TRBJ2-1, with 7 bases identical to TRBD2. CDR1 SGHKS and CDR2 YYEKEE come from the germline V gene (reference sequence). The V and J ends lost 6 bases and 3 bases, in that order; junction bases with no gene match: 9. The CDR3 contains 15 residues. The CDR3 DNA is TGTGCCAGCACACCGGGGGGAGCCCGCTACAATGAGCAGTTCTTC. Translation gives CASTPGGARYNEQFF.

This clone was observed once. The chain carries TRBV25-1 and TRBJ2-3, with TRBD2 matching 7 bases. With V trimmed by 9 bases and J by 2 bases, 14 bases remained unmatched. The germline V gene encodes CDR1 MGHDK and CDR2 SYGVNS. This CDR3 region has 16 residues. The CDR3 DNA follows: TGTGCCAGTACCGGATCTAGCGGAGGAACCACAGATACGCAGTATTTT. Translation gives CASTGSSGGTTDTQYF. The variable domain in full, completed from reference TRBV25-1 and TRBJ2-3, reads EADIYQTPRYLVIGTGKKITLECSQTMGHDKMYWYQQDPGMELHLIHYSYGVNSTEKGDLSSESTVSRIRTEHFPLTLESARPSHTSQYLCASTGSSGGTTDTQYFGPGTRLTVL.

V and J are TRBV6-2 or TRBV6-3 and TRBJ1-1; the D gene is possibly TRBD1 (5 bases). Germline V lookup: CDR1 MNHEY, CDR2 SVGEGT. The CDR3 consists of 14 residues. The V gene lost 2 bases and the J gene lost 1 base, with 8 bases spanning the gap. In nucleotides, the CDR3 is TGTGCCAGCAGTTACGGAGGGGAGAACACTGAAGCTTTCTTT. Translation gives CASSYGGENTEAFF.

J is TRBJ2-1 and V is TRBV5-1; D might be TRBD2 (5 bases). Germline lookup yields CDR1 SGHRS and CDR2 YFSETQ. The ends were cut back, 5 bases at V and 4 bases at J, with 22 bases in the middle. The CDR3 has 17 amino acids. The CDR3 DNA reads TGCGCCAGCAGTTTGAGGTGGGAATCCCGGGGTTACAATGAGCAGTTCTTC. It translates to CASSLRWESRGYNEQFF.

This sequence joins TRBV18 and TRBJ1-1; perhaps TRBD1 as D (6 bases). Trimming pared 5 bases from V and 1 base from J, leaving 17 bases between. This CDR3 is 16 amino acids long. The germline V gene encodes CDR1 KGHSH and CDR2 LQKENI. The DNA for the CDR3 is TGTGCCAGCTCAGCAAATCCCGGGACACCGAACACTGAAGCTTTCTTT. It encodes CASSANPGTPNTEAFF. The entire variable domain, with the rest obtained from reference TRBV18 and TRBJ1-1, is as follows: NAGVMQNPRHLVRRRGQEARLRCSPMKGHSHVYWYRQLPEEGLKFMVYLQKENIIDESGMPKERFSAEFPKEGPSILRIQQVVRGDSAAYFCASSANPGTPNTEAFFGQGTRLTVV.

This chain joins TRBV6-1 and TRBJ2-7; 10 positions agree with TRBD1. Looked up from germline, CDR1 is MNHNS and CDR2 is SASEGT. This CDR3 comprises 15 residues. V gave up 2 bases and J gave up 3 bases; unmatched junction bases: 4. The DNA of the CDR3 is TGTGCCAGCAGTGAACAATGGGACAGGGGCTACGAGCAGTACTTC. It specifies CASSEQWDRGYEQYF.

The chain uses TRBV18 and TRBJ2-7; TRBD2 agrees at 14 bases. Germline V gene data show CDR1 as KGHSH and CDR2 as LQKENI. CDR3 length: 17 amino acids. The trim removed 4 bases at V and 0 bases at J, leaving 5 bases unmatched. In nucleotides, the CDR3 is TGTGCCAGCTCACTATGGACTAGCGGGGGGAGCTCCTACGAGCAGTACTTC. It translates to CASSLWTSGGSSYEQYF.

This clone was seen just once. The V and J genes are TRBV3-1 (or the pseudogene TRBV3-2) and TRBJ1-4; 10 bases map to TRBD1. The CDR3 sequence is 14 residues long. J lost 8 bases, V lost 4 bases, and 4 bases had no gene match. Looked up from germline, CDR1 is LGHDT and CDR2 is YNNKEL (reference sequence). As DNA, the CDR3 is TGTGCCAGCAGCCTGACAGGGGGCACCGAAAAACTGTTTTTT. Amino acid sequence: CASSLTGGTEKLFF.

The gene calls are TRBV6-5 and TRBJ1-3; D may be TRBD1 (5 bases). CDR1 and CDR2 from the germline V gene are MNHEY and SVGAGI. Trimming left V 6 bases short and J 1 base short, with 13 bases between. The CDR3 is 15 residues long. The CDR3: CASSLQAMSGNTIYF. Written as DNA, the CDR3 is TGTGCCAGCAGCTTACAGGCCATGTCTGGAAACACCATATATTTT.